The 11 T cell receptor beta chains below come from one sample, sequenced in a study of PD-1 blockade in classical Hodgkin lymphoma. Relapses following autologous stem cell transplantation were seen in all patients, with brentuximab vedotin exposure varying. Magnetic depletion of unwanted cells isolated CD4+ T cells from thawed PBMCs. Generated by immunoSEQ multiplex PCR, the TCRdb table keeps only in-frame clones and is missing some. This table holds about 7,700 clones, roughly 88% found once. Source: CD4+ T cells from blood, taken at baseline. These receptors came from a human donor with classical Hodgkin lymphoma.

The J gene is TRBJ1-5, the V gene TRBV2, with D tentatively TRBD1 (6 bases). V lost 6 bases and J lost 9, with 18 bases in between. This CDR3 region has 14 residues. CDR1 and CDR2 from the germline V gene are SNHLY and FYNNEI. The CDR3 spells CASSLEGRGTPQHF. In DNA form, the CDR3 reads TGTGCCAGCAGCCTCGAGGGGAGGGGGACGCCCCAGCATTTT.

The rearrangement uses TRBV11-3 and TRBJ2-7, with 16 bases lining up with TRBD2. The CDR3 length is 16 residues. V was pared by 5 bases and J by 5 bases, with 6 bases of the junction left unmatched. Per germline, CDR1 SGHNT and CDR2 YENEEA. The CDR3: CASSTGLAGGLNEQYF. In nucleotides, the CDR3 is TGTGCCAGCAGCACGGGACTAGCGGGGGGGCTCAACGAGCAGTACTTC.

This chain joins TRBV13 and TRBJ1-1; maybe TRBD1 (5 bases). In germline, CDR1 is PRHDT, CDR2 FYEKMQ (reference sequence). Trimming took 2 bases from V and 8 from J, leaving 15 bases between them. This CDR3 has 14 amino acids. The CDR3 sequence: CASSLLGQGEEAFF. CDR3 DNA sequence: TGTGCCAGCAGCTTATTGGGGCAGGGTGAGGAAGCTTTCTTT.

The V and J genes are TRBV7-2 and TRBJ1-2; D is undetermined. The germline gives CDR1 SGHTA, CDR2 FQGNSA. Deletions cut 4 bases from V and 8 bases from J, with 14 bases between. CDR3 length: 13 amino acids. The CDR3 nucleotides read TGTGCCAGCAGCTCCGGTCGACTCCTCGGCTACACCTTC. This codes for CASSSGRLLGYTF.

The chain uses TRBV13 and TRBJ2-7, with D unclear. Germline CDR1 PRHDT, CDR2 FYEKMQ (reference sequence). Trimming took off 6 bases at V and 6 bases at J, with 21 bases between the two ends. The CDR3 is 15 amino acids. The CDR3 protein is CASSARRQSASEQYF. CDR3 coding DNA: TGTGCCAGCAGTGCTCGGCGACAATCGGCATCCGAGCAGTACTTC.

The chain couples TRBV7-3 to TRBJ1-1, with TRBD1 identical over 10 bases. The CDR3 runs 13 residues. The V gene's germline CDR1 is SGHTA and CDR2 FQGTGA. V was clipped by 5 bases and J by 6 bases; unmatched bases: 3. CDR3 DNA: TGTGCCAGCAGCCCCGGACAGGGGGCTGAAGCTTTCTTT. It encodes CASSPGQGAEAFF.

This clone occurred a few times. The chain carries TRBV29-1 and TRBJ1-2; possible D gene TRBD1, 6 bases. Germline lookup yields CDR1 SQVTM and CDR2 ANQGSEA. The ends were cut back, 4 bases at V and 6 bases at J, with 12 bases in the middle. The CDR3 contains 12 residues. CDR3 residues: CSVVTGWNGYTF. As DNA, the CDR3 is TGCAGCGTTGTTACAGGGTGGAATGGCTACACCTTC. The whole variable domain, remainder taken from reference TRBV29-1 and TRBJ1-2, is SAVISQKPSRDICQRGTSLTIQCQVDSQVTMMFWYRQQPGQSLTLIATANQGSEATYESGFVIDKFPISRPNLTFSTLTVSNMSPEDSSIYLCSVVTGWNGYTFGSGTRLTVV.

The chain combines TRBV18 with TRBJ2-6; D is unresolved. In germline, CDR1 is KGHSH, CDR2 LQKENI. The CDR3 has 15 amino acids. V lost 4 bases to trimming and J lost 0 bases, with 7 bases between them. CDR3 in amino acids: CASSLPNSGANVLTF. Here the CDR3 DNA reads TGTGCCAGCTCACTTCCGAACTCTGGGGCCAACGTCCTGACTTTC.

The CDR3: CASSPSGGSHYEQYF. In DNA, the CDR3 is TGTGCCAGCAGCCCCTCCGGAGGCAGCCACTACGAGCAGTACTTC. The gene calls are TRBV7-9 and TRBJ2-7, with a weak D call TRBD2 (5 bases). Trimming took 5 bases from V and 3 from J, leaving 17 bases between them. CDR1 and CDR2 from the germline V gene are SEHNR and FQNEAQ (reference sequence). The CDR3 runs 15 residues. The entire variable domain, with the rest obtained from reference TRBV7-9 and TRBJ2-7, is as follows: DTGVSQNPRHKITKRGQNVTFRCDPISEHNRLYWYRQTLGQGPEFLTYFQNEAQLEKSRLLSDRFSAERPKGSFSTLEIQRTEQGDSAMYLCASSPSGGSHYEQYFGPGTRLTVT.

V is TRBV4-2 and J is TRBJ1-2, with 9 bases lining up with TRBD1. With V trimmed by 7 bases and J by 10 bases, 13 bases remained unmatched. The CDR3 covers 14 residues. The germline V gene encodes CDR1 LGHNA and CDR2 YNFKEQ. The CDR3 sequence is CASTFARDRVDYTF. CDR3 in DNA: TGTGCCAGCACCTTCGCCCGGGACAGGGTCGACTACACCTTC.

The genes are TRBV29-1 and TRBJ1-2, with 8 bases that match TRBD1. This CDR3 contains 11 residues. Germline CDR1 reads SQVTM; CDR2 reads ANQGSEA. J lost 6 bases, V lost 7 bases, and 4 bases had no gene match. Here the CDR3 DNA reads TGCAGCGCCCTACAGGGGGATGGCTACACCTTC. Residues: CSALQGDGYTF.